Below, 14 T cell receptor beta chains from the same sample are listed, as sequenced in a study of CXCR3-negative and CXCR3-positive naive CD8 T cells (dated by TCRdb to between 2019 and 2020). TCRdb lists the instrument as NextSeq 550. The Human TCR Profiling Kit (MiLaboratory) was used to make UMI-labeled 5' RACE TRB cDNA libraries. After the reads were reprocessed by TCRdb, one entry was made per CDR3 protein sequence, with no DNA. The record for this sample contains about 120,000 distinct CDR3 sequences. About 0.34% of the sample is in the top ten clones. Their target antigens are unknown. Overall study results and their limits: Compared with CXCR3-negative naive cells, CXCR3-positive naive cells had TRB CDR3s with higher hydrophobicity (lower Kidera factor 4), lower energy, and higher strength and volume indices.

The sample consisted of naive CXCR3+ CD8+ T cells from blood. In light of the paper, this sample's cell subset or site label describes: CD45RO-CCR7+CD27+CD95- naive CD8+ T cells expressing CXCR3 (TNR3+). Receptors were obtained from a human donor in good health. Some clones in this sample may be carry-over from other donors' samples.

The chain carries TRBV5-6 and TRBJ2-5; the TRBD1 assignment by TCRdb is unverifiable without DNA. CDR1 is SGHDT, CDR2 YYEEEE, per germline. The CDR3 length is 16 residues. CDR3 amino acids: CASSWDSGRYRETQYF.

The chain has TRBV12-3 or TRBV12-4 and TRBJ1-2. The CDR3 runs 12 residues. The CDR3 loop reads CASSSDTYGYTF.

The J gene is TRBJ2-7, the V gene TRBV20-1; absent DNA, TCRdb's TRBD2 call cannot be checked. The CDR3 consists of 17 residues. The germline V gene encodes CDR1 DFQATT and CDR2 SNEGSKA (reference sequence). CDR3 in amino acids: CSARDQTSGGAWYEQYF.

The chain links TRBV12-3 or TRBV12-4 to TRBJ2-5; with no DNA, the TCRdb D assignment of TRBD1 cannot be verified. The CDR3 sequence is 15 residues long. The CDR3 spells CASSLVVHPAETQYF.

V gene TRBV2 combines with J gene TRBJ2-5. Germline V gives CDR1 SNHLY, CDR2 FYNNEI. The CDR3 has 15 amino acids. The chain's CDR3 is CASTFGSLNQETQYF.

This chain connects TRBV7-9 to TRBJ2-3. The CDR3 extends over 14 amino acids. CDR1 and CDR2 from the germline V gene are SEHNR and FQNEAQ (reference sequence). The CDR3 sequence is CASRLAVSTDTQYF. The whole variable domain, filled in from reference TRBV7-9 and TRBJ2-3, reads DTGVSQNPRHKITKRGQNVTFRCDPISEHNRLYWYRQTLGQGPEFLTYFQNEAQLEKSRLLSDRFSAERPKGSFSTLEIQRTEQGDSAMYLCASRLAVSTDTQYFGPGTRLTVL.

V usage is TRBV7-9 and J usage is TRBJ2-5; the D gene TCRdb calls, TRBD1, cannot be checked with no DNA. Germline V gene data show CDR1 as SEHNR and CDR2 as FQNEAQ (reference sequence). The CDR3 is 15 residues long. The CDR3 spells CASSLPTGSQETQYF.

The genes are TRBV4-3 and TRBJ2-1. This CDR3 is built from 16 residues. Germline lookup yields CDR1 LGHNA and CDR2 YSLEER. Here the CDR3 reads CASSQDLWGSYNEQFF.

The chain combines TRBV7-9 with TRBJ2-7; TCRdb outputs TRBD2, but without DNA this stays unchecked. The length of the CDR3 is 16 residues. In germline, CDR1 is SEHNR, CDR2 FQNEAQ (reference sequence). CDR3 region: CTSSSTSGHPEGEQYF.

CDR3 amino acids: CAISESGAGAYNEQFF. The chain uses TRBV10-3 and TRBJ2-1; TCRdb designates TRBD2, a call that cannot be tested without DNA. This CDR3 comprises 16 residues. The germline V gene has CDR1 ENHRY and CDR2 SYGVKD.

V and J are TRBV20-1 and TRBJ2-6. Germline lookup yields CDR1 DFQATT and CDR2 SNEGSKA (reference sequence). CDR3 size: 13 residues. CDR3 amino acids: CSARSGGQYVLTF.

The chain is built from TRBV6-2 or TRBV6-3 and TRBJ1-5. CDR3 length equals 19 residues. Germline-derived CDR1 and CDR2 are MNHEY and SVGEGT. The CDR3 here is CASSYSPRILSLANQPQHF.

This chain links TRBV12-3 or TRBV12-4 with TRBJ1-1; checking the TCRdb D call of TRBD1 is not possible without DNA. This CDR3 spans 13 amino acids. CDR3 amino acids: CASSPGFNTEAFF.

The chain recombines TRBV12-3 or TRBV12-4 with TRBJ1-1; the D call of TRBD1 rests on TCRdb alone, since no DNA is present to check it. The CDR3 extends over 16 amino acids. This chain's CDR3 is CASSFTRDIWDTEAFF.